The present T cell receptor beta chain was sequenced within a study of response to subunit inactivated influenza vaccine. The junction had 18 bases not matched to a gene; V was cut back by 3 bases and J by 9 bases. Germline V gene data show CDR1 as DFQATT and CDR2 as SNEGSKA (reference sequence). The CDR3 is 17 amino acids. TCRdb independently ran MiXCR on the RT-PCR reads; one entry per CDR3 protein. In the table there are 200,000 to 300,000 distinct CDR3 sequences, 9% to 15% of which are singletons. This clonotype was obtained from a man in his forties or fifties who received an inactivated influenza vaccine. The chain recombines TRBV20-1 with TRBJ2-1; 9 bases map to TRBD2. Sequences were derived from non-naive T cells sorted from PBMCs, sampled approximately 15 days before vaccination. In nucleotides, the CDR3 is TGCAGTGCTAGGGCTAGCGGGATCACCTACAGCGTGAGTGAGCAGTTCTTC. It specifies CSARASGITYSVSEQFF.